Following are 30 T cell receptor beta chains from one sample sequenced in a study of graft-versus-host responses after intestinal transplantation. Their specific antigens are unknown. Profiled with immunoSEQ multiplex PCR; TCRdb holds only in-frame clones, not every one. The sample includes under 140,000 clones, roughly 95% of them seen just once. The input for sequencing was unstimulated CD8+ T cells sorted from spleen or lymph node cells, taken before intestinal transplant. These TCRs come from a human donor who received an intestinal transplant.

The V call is TRBV5-1, the J call TRBJ2-2; a possible D gene is TRBD1 (6 bases). The CDR3 covers 15 residues. Deletions cut 0 bases from V and 7 bases from J, with 13 bases between. In germline, CDR1 is SGHRS, CDR2 YFSETQ. In DNA, the CDR3 is TGCGCCAGCAGCTTGGCCAGGGGCCTTGACGGGGAGCTGTTTTTT. Translation gives CASSLARGLDGELFF.

The chain is built from TRBV6-5 and TRBJ1-3; D is uncertain. CDR1 and CDR2 (germline): MNHEY, SVGAGI. V lost 0 bases, J lost 0 bases, and 6 bases lay in between. The CDR3 contains 15 residues. The CDR3 is CASSYSWGSGNTIYF. In nucleotides, the CDR3 is TGTGCCAGCAGTTACTCATGGGGCTCTGGAAACACCATATATTTT.

V usage is TRBV5-1 and J usage is TRBJ1-4; 7 nucleotides align to TRBD1. With 0 bases clipped from V and 7 bases from J, the junction kept 3 bases outside the gene matches. This CDR3 has 14 residues. In germline, CDR1 is SGHRS, CDR2 YFSETQ. CDR3 nucleotide sequence: TGCGCCAGCAGCTTGGGACAGGGTGGTGAAAAACTGTTTTTT. Protein sequence: CASSLGQGGEKLFF.

CDR3 DNA: TGTGCCTCTAGGACAGAAAGGGAAGAAAAACTGTTTTTT. Translated: CASRTEREEKLFF. The chain recombines TRBV6-1 with TRBJ1-4; D is possibly TRBD1 (6 bases). Germline CDR1 MNHNS, CDR2 SASEGT. Trimming left V 11 bases short and J 8 bases short, with 18 bases between. This CDR3 spans 13 amino acids.

Of note for this clone: A read error may account for a junction end that differs from germline. This chain links TRBV5-1 with TRBJ2-6; TRBD1 agrees at 12 bases. Germline V gene sequence: CDR1 SGHRS, CDR2 YFSETQ. The CDR3 totals 20 residues. The CDR3 spells CASSLEISGTGGLGGNVLTF. In DNA, the CDR3 is TGCGCCAGCAGCTTGGAAATTAGCGGGACAGGGGGCTTAGGGGGCAACGTCCTGACTTTC.

This chain connects TRBV19 to TRBJ2-7, with D possibly being TRBD2 (6 bases). This CDR3 contains 13 residues. Deletions cut 0 bases from V and 3 bases from J, with 6 bases between. Germline V gene sequence: CDR1 LNHDA, CDR2 SQIVND (reference sequence). CDR3: CASSIEGGYEQYF. The CDR3 DNA sequence: TGTGCCAGTAGTATAGAGGGGGGCTACGAGCAGTACTTC.

The sample holds one count of this clone. The chain combines TRBV5-1 with TRBJ2-1; weak D call: TRBD2 (5 bases). Trimming took off 3 bases at V and 0 bases at J, with 16 bases between the two ends. The CDR3 is made up of 17 amino acids. Germline V gene lookup returns CDR1 SGHRS and CDR2 YFSETQ. In DNA form, the CDR3 reads TGCGCCAGCAGCTCCGTACCAAGCGGAGGCTCCTACAATGAGCAGTTCTTC. This encodes CASSSVPSGGSYNEQFF.

The chain joins TRBV27 to TRBJ2-5; no clear D. Germline V gives CDR1 MNHEY, CDR2 SMNVEV (reference sequence). The CDR3 runs to 12 residues. Trimming took 6 bases from V and 0 from J, leaving 5 bases between them. Written as DNA, the CDR3 is TGTGCCAGCAGCCTGGACCAAGAGACCCAGTACTTC. Protein product: CASSLDQETQYF.

This sequence joins TRBV5-1 and TRBJ2-1, with 9 positions matching TRBD1. The germline V gene encodes CDR1 SGHRS and CDR2 YFSETQ. CDR3 size: 11 residues. The V segment lost 4 bases and the J segment 15 bases; nucleotides outside the gene matches: 5. The DNA for the CDR3 is TGCGCCAGCAGCGCGGACAGGGGTTGGTTCTTC. It translates to CASSADRGWFF.

The J gene is TRBJ2-5, the V gene TRBV4-1; D perhaps matches TRBD1 (5 bases). The CDR3 consists of 17 residues. Per the germline V gene, CDR1 is MGHRA and CDR2 is YSYEKL. Trimming cost V 0 bases and J 5 bases, with 19 bases left between them. As DNA, the CDR3 is TGCGCCAGCAGCCAAGATCAAGGGGTTAGTTTTTCCGAGACCCAGTACTTC. Translation: CASSQDQGVSFSETQYF.

This clone was observed a single time. CDR3 sequence: CASSLAQGNYEQYF. CDR3 DNA: TGTGCCAGCAGCTTAGCACAGGGGAACTACGAGCAGTACTTC. This sequence joins TRBV7-9 and TRBJ2-7; 7 bases are a match to TRBD1. The junction had 2 bases not matched to a gene; V was cut back by 0 bases and J by 3 bases. Germline V gives CDR1 SEHNR, CDR2 FQNEAQ (reference sequence). The CDR3 totals 14 residues.

This chain uses TRBV4-2 with TRBJ1-1; TRBD1 matches 12 bases. Germline CDR1 and CDR2: LGHNA and YNFKEQ. Trimming removed 3 bases from V and 5 bases from J; junction bases left unmatched: 13. The CDR3 runs 18 residues. The DNA of the CDR3 is TGTGCCAGCAGCCAGATGACCCGGGACAGGGGGCTGGAGACTGAAGCTTTCTTT. This sequence encodes CASSQMTRDRGLETEAFF.

The chain recombines TRBV29-1 with TRBJ2-7, with 8 positions matching TRBD1. Per the germline V gene, CDR1 is SQVTM and CDR2 is ANQGSEA. There are 13 residues in the CDR3. J gave up 7 bases and V 3 bases, and 8 bases lay outside the gene matches. This chain's CDR3 is CSVDLQGAGEQYF. CDR3 bases: TGCAGCGTTGACCTCCAGGGGGCGGGGGAGCAGTACTTC.

The V call is TRBV19, the J call TRBJ1-2, with 11 nucleotides matching TRBD1. The germline V gene has CDR1 LNHDA and CDR2 SQIVND (reference sequence). The CDR3 length is 13 residues. The trim removed 9 bases at V and 7 bases at J, leaving 7 bases unmatched. The CDR3 DNA reads TGTGCCAGCTCACCAGGGACAGGGGGTGGCTACACCTTC. This gives the protein CASSPGTGGGYTF.

The genes are TRBV27 and TRBJ2-7, with 7 bases identical to TRBD1. This CDR3 comprises 14 residues. In germline, CDR1 is MNHEY, CDR2 SMNVEV (reference sequence). Trimming removed 5 bases from V and 0 bases from J; junction bases left unmatched: 4. CDR3 DNA sequence: TGTGCCAGCAGTGTGGACAGGAGCTCCTACGAGCAGTACTTC. Translating gives CASSVDRSSYEQYF.

V usage is TRBV4-1 and J usage is TRBJ1-1; D gene unclear. Trimming pared 1 base from V and 2 bases from J, leaving 5 bases between. The CDR3 totals 13 residues. Germline CDR1 and CDR2: MGHRA and YSYEKL. The CDR3 coding sequence is TGCGCCAGCAGCCAAGTCCTTAACACTGAAGCTTTCTTT. Its translation is CASSQVLNTEAFF.

This chain links TRBV28 with TRBJ2-5; D possibly corresponds to TRBD2 (6 bases). V was shortened by 7 bases and J by 3 bases, with 21 bases between the two germline ends. Germline CDR1 and CDR2: MDHEN and SYDVKM. CDR3 length: 16 amino acids. CDR3 nucleotides: TGTGCCAGCACCCTGCTCCTACGGGGGAACGAAGAGACCCAGTACTTC. This codes for CASTLLLRGNEETQYF.

The J gene is TRBJ1-5, the V gene TRBV4-1; possibly TRBD1 for D (6 bases). V was cut by 5 bases and J by 1 base, with 24 bases left in between. This CDR3 is 19 amino acids long. Germline assignment: CDR1 MGHRA and CDR2 YSYEKL. The CDR3 is CASSSRHQTGTGSNQPQHF. The CDR3 DNA sequence: TGCGCCAGCAGCTCACGCCACCAAACAGGGACGGGAAGCAATCAGCCCCAGCATTTT.

The rearrangement joins TRBV5-6 to TRBJ2-1, with 13 bases lining up with TRBD2. Germline-derived CDR1 and CDR2 are SGHDT and YYEEEE. This CDR3 contains 15 residues. Germline trimming cut 4 bases from V and 15 bases from J; bases unmatched to any gene: 13. CDR3 in amino acids: CASSPEPGTSGIGFF. CDR3 nucleotide sequence: TGTGCCAGCAGCCCGGAACCCGGGACTAGCGGGATCGGGTTCTTC.

V usage is TRBV29-1 and J usage is TRBJ1-3; the match to TRBD1 covers 9 bases. This CDR3 is built from 13 residues. Trimming removed 6 bases from V and 7 bases from J; junction bases left unmatched: 7. The germline V gene encodes CDR1 SQVTM and CDR2 ANQGSEA. The CDR3 loop reads CSVEDRGGNTIYF. The CDR3 DNA sequence: TGCAGCGTCGAGGACAGGGGTGGGAACACCATATATTTT.

Regarding this clone: Germline and junction disagree at one end, which may indicate a read error. The chain recombines TRBV6-4 with TRBJ2-7; the D gene is possibly TRBD2 (5 bases). The CDR3 runs 16 residues. The germline V gene has CDR1 MRHNA and CDR2 SNTAGT. CDR3 nucleotide sequence: TGTGCCAGCACCCCCCAGTTGAGCGGCCACCACTACGAGCAGTATTTC. It specifies CASTPQLSGHHYEQYF.

The chain carries TRBV28 and TRBJ1-3, with a weak D call TRBD1 (5 bases). V lost 5 bases to trimming and J lost 0 bases, with 14 bases between them. The CDR3 contains 16 residues. Looked up from germline, CDR1 is MDHEN and CDR2 is SYDVKM. CDR3 DNA: TGTGCCAGCAGTCCCGGGACTGTCTACTCTGGAAACACCATATATTTT. Protein product: CASSPGTVYSGNTIYF. The complete variable domain, with remaining parts taken from reference TRBV28 and TRBJ1-3, reads DVKVTQSSRYLVKRTGEKVFLECVQDMDHENMFWYRQDPGLGLRLIYFSYDVKMKEKGDIPEGYSVSREKKERFSLILESASTNQTSMYLCASSPGTVYSGNTIYFGEGSWLTVV.

V is TRBV9 and J is TRBJ2-6, with D uncertain. The CDR3 is 17 amino acids. V was cut by 0 bases and J by 0 bases, with 10 bases left in between. Germline V CDR1 and CDR2: SGDLS, YYNGEE. The CDR3 DNA reads as TGTGCCAGCAGCGTAGTCGGATGGCCCTCTGGGGCCAACGTCCTGACTTTC. Translating gives CASSVVGWPSGANVLTF. Complete variable domain (other parts from reference TRBV9 and TRBJ2-6): DSGVTQTPKHLITATGQRVTLRCSPRSGDLSVYWYQQSLDQGLQFLIQYYNGEERAKGNILERFSAQQFPDLHSELNLSSLELGDSALYFCASSVVGWPSGANVLTFGAGSRLTVL.

This chain connects TRBV9 to TRBJ2-5; the match to TRBD2 covers 7 bases. Germline loops: CDR1 SGDLS, CDR2 YYNGEE. The CDR3 consists of 14 residues. The junction had 5 bases not matched to a gene; V was cut back by 6 bases and J by 0 bases. The chain's CDR3 is CASNFAGDQETQYF. The CDR3 DNA sequence: TGTGCCAGCAATTTCGCGGGGGACCAAGAGACCCAGTACTTC.

This chain links TRBV29-1 with TRBJ2-5, with TRBD1 as a possible D gene (8 bases). V dropped 3 bases and J dropped 5 bases, with 13 bases sitting between them. The CDR3 is 13 residues long. Looked up from germline, CDR1 is SQVTM and CDR2 is ANQGSEA. The CDR3: CSVDRGRGETQYF. The CDR3 region has the DNA TGCAGCGTTGACAGGGGGCGGGGGGAGACCCAGTACTTC.

V and J are TRBV27 and TRBJ2-2, with a tentative D call TRBD2 (5 bases). Germline-derived CDR1 and CDR2 are MNHEY and SMNVEV (reference sequence). Trimming removed 4 bases from V and 6 bases from J, with 12 bases in between. This CDR3 region has 14 residues. The CDR3: CASSYSEDAGELFF. The CDR3 coding sequence is TGTGCCAGCAGTTACTCGGAGGACGCCGGGGAGCTGTTTTTT.

CDR3 bases: TGTGCCAGCAGCAAAAGAAATTCAGGGAGATACGAGCAGTACTTC. Its protein is CASSKRNSGRYEQYF. The V and J genes are TRBV21-1 and TRBJ2-7. TRBV21-1 is classified as a pseudogene. The CDR3 runs to 15 residues.

This clone is a singleton in its sample. The rearrangement links TRBV21-1 to TRBJ2-3; the D call of TRBD2 is as the table states it, not checked on the DNA. TRBV21-1 is tagged as a pseudogene. The CDR3 consists of 17 residues. CDR3 nucleotides: TGTGCCAGCAGTTTACTAGCGGGAGGATACTTCACAGATACGCAGTATTTT. Residues: CASSLLAGGYFTDTQYF.

The chain uses TRBV29-1 and TRBJ2-6; a weak D match, TRBD2 (6 bases). The CDR3 totals 18 residues. V dropped 5 bases and J dropped 5 bases, with 25 bases sitting between them. Germline assignment: CDR1 SQVTM and CDR2 ANQGSEA. The CDR3 coding sequence is TGCAGCGTTCGTGCCACACTAGCATTACAAAGTCGGGCCAACGTCCTGACTTTC. Residues: CSVRATLALQSRANVLTF.

Remarks on this clone: An end of the junction does not agree with germline; a read error may underlie this. The genes are TRBV27 and TRBJ2-3; 8 nucleotides agree with TRBD2. The CDR3 covers 14 residues. Germline CDR1 and CDR2: MNHEY and SMNVEV (reference sequence). In nucleotides, the CDR3 is TGTGCCAGCAGTCCTCGGACTAGCACGGATACGCAGTATTTT. Translation: CASSPRTSTDTQYF.